Listed below are T cell receptor beta chains from one sample, sequenced in a study of T cell responses to AZD1222 COVID-19 vaccine. Repertoires were generated with immunoSEQ multiplex PCR, while TCRdb's copy carries only in-frame clones and drops some. The sample records about 120,000 clones, 92% being singletons. The sample in question was peripheral blood, obtained 28 days after the second AZD1222 dose. The receptors stem from an adult who received the AZD1222 COVID-19 vaccine. The CDR3 runs from the conserved cysteine through the conserved F or W. A D gene is named only where the DNA matches it firmly. Clone sizes are given selectively: once, few, many, or a class where the clone is expanded.

NA	TRBV5-1	TRBJ1-4	NA	TGCGCCAGCAGGCCCGGGGCTAATGAAAAACTGTTTTTT	CASRPGANEKLFF
NA	TRBV6-5	TRBJ1-6	NA	TGTGCCAGCAGTTCCAAAGTGGCAGGGAATTCACCCCTCCACTTT	CASSSKVAGNSPLHF
NA	TRBV7-2	TRBJ2-3	TRBD2	TGTGCCAGCAGGTCTAGCGGGGGGCAGGTCAGTTTT	CASRSSGGQVSF
NA	TRBV4-3	TRBJ1-1	NA	TGCGCCAGCAGCCAGGGGGCGGGCCAGCCTGGGACTGAAGCTTTCTTT	CASSQGAGQPGTEAFF
NA	TRBV19	TRBJ2-7	TRBD1	TGTGCCAGTAGTCCCCGGGACAGGGGAGCCTACGAGCAGTACTTC	CASSPRDRGAYEQYF
NA	TRBV7-6	TRBJ1-1	NA	TGTGCCAGCAGCTTAGGGGGGGCGAACACTGAAGCTTTCTTT	CASSLGGANTEAFF
once	TRBV29-1	TRBJ2-7	TRBD1	TGCAGCGTGGAGGGATCCGGGACAGGGATCTACGAGCAGTACTTC	CSVEGSGTGIYEQYF
NA	TRBV3-1/TRBV3-2	TRBJ2-1	NA	TGTGCCAGCAGCCAAGGGGCAGGGTCCTACAATGAGCAGTTCTTC	CASSQGAGSYNEQFF
NA	TRBV7-2	TRBJ2-5	TRBD2	TGTGCCAGCAGCTTCCCGACTAGCGGGGGGGCATCAATGGAGACCCAGTACTTC	CASSFPTSGGASMETQYF
once	TRBV5-6	TRBJ2-1	NA	TGTGCCAGCAGCGTAAGATCCGGGGCAGAATCAAATGAGCAGTTCTTC	CASSVRSGAESNEQFF
NA	TRBV5-4	TRBJ2-1	NA	TGTGCCAGCAGTTCCCTCCGGACCACCAACTTAGATGAGCAGTTCTTC	CASSSLRTTNLDEQFF
NA	TRBV10-3	TRBJ1-4	TRBD1	TGTGCCATCAGTGAGGGGACAGGGGGGCTGTTTTTT	CAISEGTGGLFF
NA	TRBV6-5	TRBJ1-6	NA	TGTGCCAGCAGTTACTCGAACCGACAGCCGTATTCACCCCTCCACTTT	CASSYSNRQPYSPLHF
NA	TRBV7-9	TRBJ2-7	NA	TGTGCCAGCAGTCCCCGGGGGCCCTACGAGCAGTACTTC	CASSPRGPYEQYF
NA	TRBV9	TRBJ2-3	TRBD2	TGTGCCAGCAGCGCGGGACTAGCGGGGGGAATAGATACGCAGTATTTT	CASSAGLAGGIDTQYF
NA	TRBV7-8	TRBJ2-7	TRBD1	TGTGCCAGCAGCTCCCGGGACAGGACTTACTACGAGCAGTACTTC	CASSSRDRTYYEQYF
NA	TRBV7-2	TRBJ2-7	NA	TGTGCCAGCAGCTTAAGGGTGCGTGATTACGAGCAGTACTTC	CASSLRVRDYEQYF